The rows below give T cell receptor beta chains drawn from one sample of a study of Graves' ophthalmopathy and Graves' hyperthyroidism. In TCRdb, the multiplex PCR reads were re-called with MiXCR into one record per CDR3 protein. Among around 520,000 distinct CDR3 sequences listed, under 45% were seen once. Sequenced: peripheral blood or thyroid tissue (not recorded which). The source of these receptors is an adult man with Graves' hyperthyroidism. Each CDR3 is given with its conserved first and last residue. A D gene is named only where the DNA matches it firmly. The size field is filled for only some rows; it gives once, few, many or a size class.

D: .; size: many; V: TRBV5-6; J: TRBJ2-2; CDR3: CASSLRTFGGELFF; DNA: TGTGCCAGCAGCTTGAGGACGTTTGGCGGGGAGCTGTTTTTT
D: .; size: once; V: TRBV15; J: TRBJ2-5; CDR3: CATSRYRAGETQYF; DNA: TGTGCCACCAGCAGGTACAGGGCGGGAGAGACCCAGTACTTC
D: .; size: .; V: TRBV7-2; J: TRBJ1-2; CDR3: CASSLGLGGGYTF; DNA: TGTGCCAGCAGCTTAGGATTGGGGGGTGGCTACACCTTC
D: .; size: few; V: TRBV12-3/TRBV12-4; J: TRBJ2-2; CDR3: CASSYISNTGELFF; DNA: TGTGCCAGCAGTTACATCAGTAACACCGGGGAGCTGTTTTTT
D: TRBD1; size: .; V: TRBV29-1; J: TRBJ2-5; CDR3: CSASAGTGGEETQYF; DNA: TGCAGCGCCTCGGCCGGGACAGGGGGCGAGGAGACCCAGTACTTC
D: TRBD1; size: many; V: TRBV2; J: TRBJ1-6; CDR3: CATQLRTGDNSPLHF; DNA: TGTGCCACCCAACTCAGGACAGGGGATAATTCACCCCTCCACTTT
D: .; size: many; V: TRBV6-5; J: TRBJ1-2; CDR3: CASRQLQETYGYTF; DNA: TGTGCCAGCAGACAACTACAGGAGACCTATGGCTACACCTTC
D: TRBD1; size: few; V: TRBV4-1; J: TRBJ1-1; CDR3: CATGRGETEAFF; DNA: TGCGCCACCGGCAGGGGGGAGACTGAAGCTTTCTTT
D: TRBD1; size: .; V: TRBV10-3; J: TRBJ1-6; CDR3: CAISVDRVSGSPLHF; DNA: TGTGCCATCAGTGTCGACAGGGTGTCGGGATCACCCCTCCACTTT
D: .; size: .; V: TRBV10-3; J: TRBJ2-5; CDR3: CANRAGAETQYF; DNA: TGTGCTAACCGGGCAGGGGCAGAGACCCAGTACTTC
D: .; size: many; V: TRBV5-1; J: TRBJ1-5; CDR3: CASSLRDRDSNQPQHF; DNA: TGCGCCAGCAGCTTGAGAGACAGAGATAGCAATCAGCCCCAGCATTTT
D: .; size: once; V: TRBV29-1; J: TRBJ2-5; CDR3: CSVQTTYQETQYF; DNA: TGCAGCGTCCAGACTACGTACCAAGAGACCCAGTACTTC
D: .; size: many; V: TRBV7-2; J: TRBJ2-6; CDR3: CASSLGGANVLTF; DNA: TGTGCCAGCAGCTTAGGTGGGGCCAACGTCCTGACTTTC
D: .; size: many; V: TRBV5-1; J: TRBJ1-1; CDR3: CASSSTDRNTEAFF; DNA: TGCGCCAGCAGCTCGACCGACAGGAACACTGAAGCTTTCTTT
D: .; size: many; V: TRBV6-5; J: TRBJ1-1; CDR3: CASSYSTGRNTEAFF; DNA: TGTGCCAGCAGTTACTCGACAGGACGGAACACTGAAGCTTTCTTT
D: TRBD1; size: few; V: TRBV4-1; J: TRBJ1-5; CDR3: CASSQDEGDSTQHF; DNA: TGTGCCAGCAGCCAAGATGAGGGGGACAGTACCCAGCATTTT
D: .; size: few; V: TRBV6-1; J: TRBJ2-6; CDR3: CASSAHRDASGSGANVLTF; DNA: TGTGCCAGCAGTGCCCACCGGGACGCCTCAGGGTCTGGGGCCAACGTCCTGACTTTC
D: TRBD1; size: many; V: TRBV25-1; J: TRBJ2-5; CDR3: CASSDSDREQETQYF; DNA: TGTGCCAGCAGTGATTCCGACAGGGAGCAAGAGACCCAGTACTTC
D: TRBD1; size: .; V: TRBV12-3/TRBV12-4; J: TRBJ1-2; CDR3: CASSLFGDRGQGYTF; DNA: TGTGCCAGCAGTTTATTCGGGGACAGGGGGCAAGGCTACACCTTC
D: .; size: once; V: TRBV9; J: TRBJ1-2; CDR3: CASSLKGPNYGYTF; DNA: TGTGCCAGCAGTTTAAAGGGCCCTAACTATGGCTACACCTTC
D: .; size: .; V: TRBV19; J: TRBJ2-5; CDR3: CASSETTSTGILETQYF; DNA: TGTGCCAGCAGTGAAACCACCTCGACAGGAATACTAGAGACCCAGTACTTC
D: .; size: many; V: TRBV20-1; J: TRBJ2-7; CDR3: CSARGTYPNTYEQYF; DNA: TGCAGTGCTAGAGGCACTTATCCGAACACCTACGAGCAGTACTTC
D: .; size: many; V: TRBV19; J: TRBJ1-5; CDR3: CASSFLDRDQPQHF; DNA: TGTGCCAGTAGTTTCCTGGACCGCGATCAGCCCCAGCATTTT
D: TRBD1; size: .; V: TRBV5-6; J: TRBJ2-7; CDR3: CASSLVAGGSDEQYF; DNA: TGTGCCAGCAGCTTGGTGGCAGGGGGTTCCGACGAGCAGTACTTC
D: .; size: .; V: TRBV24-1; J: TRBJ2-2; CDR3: CATSDLGPGLAGSCFF; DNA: .
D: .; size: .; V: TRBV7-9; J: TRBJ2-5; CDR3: CASSLETGGSNQPQYF; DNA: TGTGCCAGCAGCTTAGAGACAGGCGGGAGCAATCAGCCCCAGTACTTC